Sequencing of this TCR beta chain was carried out in a study of T cell responses to AZD1222 COVID-19 vaccine. From germline, CDR1 is SEHNR and CDR2 FQNEAQ (reference sequence). V was cut by 3 bases and J by 2 bases, with 6 bases left in between. CDR3 length equals 13 residues. Concerning this clone itself: Its cognate antigen is unknown.

Repertoires were generated with immunoSEQ multiplex PCR, while TCRdb's copy carries only in-frame clones and drops some. Here the sample spans about 130,000 clones, 90% to 95% being singletons. Study-level results: Baseline seropositives among AZD1222 recipients totaled only 5 or 6.

The source material was peripheral blood, sampled on day 0 of AZD1222 vaccination. This TCR was recovered from an adult in good health. The chain is built from TRBV7-9 and TRBJ2-3, with no clear D. The CDR3 DNA reads as TGTGCCAGCAGCTTCGGGCCCACAGATACGCAGTATTTT. Translating it yields CASSFGPTDTQYF.